The 20 T cell receptor beta chains below come from one sample, sequenced in a study of T cells in Graves' hyperthyroidism and ophthalmopathy. From RNA transcripts, TCR beta CDR3 regions were amplified. During a first-round RT-PCR of the TCR CDR3, the HTBI primer set was used. Via MiXCR, TCRdb re-called the multiplex PCR reads, giving one row per CDR3 protein. The sample includes about 770,000 distinct CDR3 sequences, approximately 19% of them seen just once. The sequenced sample consisted of blood. All receptors derive from a woman between 45 and 65 years old with Graves' hyperthyroidism that later progressed to Graves' ophthalmopathy.

Ten or more counts support this clonotype. The chain combines TRBV13 with TRBJ1-1; D might be TRBD1 (5 bases). The CDR3 spans 15 residues. The germline gives CDR1 PRHDT, CDR2 FYEKMQ (reference sequence). V was shortened by 5 bases and J by 3 bases, with 16 bases between the two germline ends. The chain's CDR3 is CASSSTPGLYTEAFF. CDR3 DNA: TGTGCCAGCAGCAGTACACCGGGACTGTACACTGAAGCTTTCTTT.

This clonotype was found a few times. The CDR3 spells CASSLGGIGDEQFF. The CDR3 bases are TGTGCCAGCAGCCTCGGGGGGATCGGGGATGAGCAGTTCTTC. The chain is built from TRBV9 and TRBJ2-1; TRBD2 matches at 7 bases. The J segment lost 8 bases and the V segment lost 4 bases, leaving 9 bases of the junction unmatched. The CDR3 totals 14 residues. Per the germline V gene, CDR1 is SGDLS and CDR2 is YYNGEE.

The V call is TRBV19, the J call TRBJ1-1; D is undetermined. The V gene's germline CDR1 is LNHDA and CDR2 SQIVND (reference sequence). Between the trimmed V and J ends, which lost 6 bases and 1 base, there was a span of 9 bases. The CDR3 loop spans 13 amino acids. CDR3 in DNA: TGTGCCAGTAGCTCGGAGAAGAACACTGAAGCTTTCTTT. It codes for CASSSEKNTEAFF.

This clonotype was seen at least ten times. This rearrangement joins TRBV3-1 to TRBJ1-6; 10 bases agree with TRBD1. The CDR3 is made up of 16 amino acids. CDR1 is LGHDT, CDR2 YNNKEL, per germline (reference sequence). The J segment lost 7 bases and the V segment lost 3 bases, leaving 6 bases of the junction unmatched. The CDR3 nucleotides read TGTGCCAGCAGCCATGACCGGGACAGGGGAAATTCACCCCTCCACTTT. Its translation is CASSHDRDRGNSPLHF.

The table lists this clonotype with many counts. The chain employs TRBV7-7 and TRBJ2-5, with D possibly being TRBD1 (5 bases). The CDR3 is 13 residues long. Germline CDR1 and CDR2: SSHAT and FNYEAQ (reference sequence). The CDR3 DNA sequence: TGTGCTAGTGGACAACGAGGCCAAGAGACCCAGTACTTC. Amino acid sequence: CASGQRGQETQYF.

This clonotype was observed many times. The chain uses TRBV2 and TRBJ2-7; D is unresolved. Per the germline V gene, CDR1 is SNHLY and CDR2 is FYNNEI. Between the trimmed V and J ends, which lost 7 bases and 3 bases, there was a span of 7 bases. The CDR3 extends over 11 amino acids. Here the CDR3 reads CASKRYYEQYF. CDR3 nucleotide sequence: TGTGCCAGCAAACGGTACTACGAGCAGTACTTC.

The chain joins TRBV9 to TRBJ2-3, with D uncertain. The ends were cut back, 0 bases at V and 10 bases at J, with 15 bases in the middle. The CDR3 is 14 residues long. CDR1 SGDLS and CDR2 YYNGEE come from the germline V gene. CDR3 amino acids: CASSVEDSRKPQYF. The CDR3 DNA reads TGTGCCAGCAGCGTAGAAGATAGCCGTAAACCGCAGTATTTT.

In this sample, this clonotype turned up many times. The chain recombines TRBV5-1 with TRBJ1-1, with D possibly TRBD1 on 5 matching bases. The CDR3 length is 16 residues. Germline lookup yields CDR1 SGHRS and CDR2 YFSETQ. V shed 1 base and J shed 1 base, with 14 bases lying between them. CDR3 amino acids: CASSLLGGHPNTEAFF. CDR3 DNA: TGCGCCAGCAGCTTGTTGGGTGGACACCCGAACACTGAAGCTTTCTTT.

The chain combines TRBV27 with TRBJ2-2; 12 bases are a match to TRBD2. The CDR3 is made up of 18 amino acids. CDR1 is MNHEY, CDR2 SMNVEV, per germline (reference sequence). With V trimmed by 0 bases and J by 8 bases, 10 bases remained unmatched. The chain's CDR3 is CASSLSGWSSGGAGELFF. The DNA for the CDR3 is TGTGCCAGCAGTTTATCGGGCTGGTCTAGCGGGGGGGCTGGGGAGCTGTTTTTT.

This clonotype was counted ten times or more. The chain joins TRBV3-1 to TRBJ1-3; no clear D gene. With 2 bases removed from V and 0 bases from J, the gap between germline ends came to 11 bases. CDR1 LGHDT and CDR2 YNNKEL come from the germline V gene (reference sequence). The CDR3 has 16 residues. The CDR3 region is CASSQRRLLSGNTIYF. The DNA of the CDR3 is TGTGCCAGCAGCCAACGACGACTCCTCTCTGGAAACACCATATATTTT.

This clonotype occurred a few times. The chain carries TRBV2 and TRBJ1-5, with D possibly matching TRBD1 (5 bases). Trimming left V 6 bases short and J 3 bases short, with 12 bases between. Germline V gives CDR1 SNHLY, CDR2 FYNNEI. The CDR3 is 14 amino acids. This CDR3 is CASSVQGVNQPQHF. In DNA form, the CDR3 reads TGTGCCAGCAGCGTTCAGGGAGTCAATCAGCCCCAGCATTTT.

The J gene is TRBJ2-4, the V gene TRBV7-2; no firm D call. Between the trimmed V and J ends, which lost 5 bases and 1 base, there was a span of 9 bases. The CDR3 is made up of 14 amino acids. Looked up from germline, CDR1 is SGHTA and CDR2 is FQGNSA. The CDR3 loop is CASSNHGAKNIQYF. The CDR3 region has the DNA TGTGCCAGCAGCAACCACGGGGCCAAAAACATTCAGTACTTC.

This clonotype was seen repeatedly, ten times or more. The gene calls are TRBV20-1 and TRBJ1-4, with 10 nucleotides matching TRBD1. The CDR3 contains 13 residues. The V segment lost 5 bases and the J segment 7 bases; nucleotides outside the gene matches: 4. Germline V gene sequence: CDR1 DFQATT, CDR2 SNEGSKA (reference sequence). The CDR3 loop is CSASRDRGEKLFF. Written as DNA, the CDR3 is TGCAGTGCTTCCCGGGACAGGGGTGAAAAACTGTTTTTT.

This clonotype was detected a few times. The J gene is TRBJ2-1, the V gene TRBV13; D not resolved. The CDR3 extends over 14 amino acids. Deletions cut 5 bases from V and 6 bases from J, with 14 bases between. The germline V gene has CDR1 PRHDT and CDR2 FYEKMQ (reference sequence). CDR3 residues: CASSPPPHRNEQFF. The CDR3 nucleotides are TGTGCCAGCAGCCCCCCCCCACATCGCAATGAGCAGTTCTTC.

This clonotype turned up a few times. The chain uses TRBV5-5 and TRBJ2-3, with D perhaps TRBD2 (7 bases). Germline lookup yields CDR1 SGHKS and CDR2 YYEKEE (reference sequence). CDR3 size: 16 residues. Between the trimmed V and J ends, which lost 3 bases and 2 bases, there was a span of 16 bases. The CDR3 protein is CASSSAKAGATDTQYF. The CDR3 DNA sequence: TGTGCCAGCAGCTCGGCGAAGGCGGGGGCCACAGATACGCAGTATTTT.

This clonotype appeared a few times. The J gene is TRBJ2-1, the V gene TRBV28; weak D call: TRBD1 (6 bases). CDR3 length: 15 amino acids. Deletions cut 1 base from V and 5 bases from J, with 12 bases between. Germline V gene data show CDR1 as MDHEN and CDR2 as SYDVKM. CDR3 nucleotides: TGTGCCAGCAGTTTATCCTTAAAGGGGGACAATGAGCAGTTCTTC. It encodes CASSLSLKGDNEQFF.

The chain links TRBV4-1 to TRBJ2-7; 7 nucleotides agree with TRBD1. V lost 4 bases and J lost 9; bases outside the gene matches: 18. The CDR3 is 16 amino acids. Per the germline V gene, CDR1 is MGHRA and CDR2 is YSYEKL. The CDR3 sequence: CASSPSQGQRTRGQYF. Written as DNA, the CDR3 is TGCGCCAGCAGCCCAAGCCAGGGACAGCGGACCAGGGGGCAGTACTTC.

V is TRBV7-6 and J is TRBJ1-5; D gene unclear. This CDR3 contains 15 residues. The V gene lost 1 base and the J gene lost 3 bases, with 10 bases spanning the gap. Germline lookup yields CDR1 SGHVS and CDR2 FNYEAQ. The CDR3 DNA is TGTGCCAGCAGCTTAGATTCGGGCCTCAATCAGCCCCAGCATTTT. This gives the protein CASSLDSGLNQPQHF.

V is TRBV7-8 and J is TRBJ2-1; 8 nucleotides match TRBD1. The CDR3 totals 15 residues. Looked up from germline, CDR1 is SGHVS and CDR2 is FQNEAQ. V dropped 4 bases and J dropped 4; count of bases not matched to a gene: 6. CDR3 in DNA: TGTGCCAGCAGCTCGGACAGGGCAGATTACAATGAGCAGTTCTTC. Amino acids: CASSSDRADYNEQFF.

The J gene is TRBJ2-6, the V gene TRBV20-1; D ambiguous. The length of the CDR3 is 16 residues. Germline CDR1 DFQATT, CDR2 SNEGSKA (reference sequence). V dropped 1 base and J dropped 1 base, with 11 bases sitting between them. CDR3 loop: CSARGVSASGANVLTF. The CDR3 coding sequence is TGCAGTGCTAGAGGGGTCTCCGCGTCTGGGGCCAACGTCCTGACTTTC.